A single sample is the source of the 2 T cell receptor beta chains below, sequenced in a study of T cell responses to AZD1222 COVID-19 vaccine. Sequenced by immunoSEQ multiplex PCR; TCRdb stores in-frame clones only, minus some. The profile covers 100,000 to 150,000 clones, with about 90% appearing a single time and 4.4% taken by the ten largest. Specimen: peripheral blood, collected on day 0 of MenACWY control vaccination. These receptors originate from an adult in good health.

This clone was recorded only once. CDR3 sequence: CATSARTGGITYEQYF. The CDR3 DNA follows: TGTGCCACCAGCGCCCGGACAGGGGGGATCACCTACGAGCAGTACTTC. V usage is TRBV15 and J usage is TRBJ2-7, with TRBD1 matching 10 bases. This CDR3 spans 16 amino acids. Looked up from germline, CDR1 is LNHNV and CDR2 is YYDKDF (reference sequence). Trimming removed 5 bases from V and 2 bases from J; junction bases left unmatched: 9.

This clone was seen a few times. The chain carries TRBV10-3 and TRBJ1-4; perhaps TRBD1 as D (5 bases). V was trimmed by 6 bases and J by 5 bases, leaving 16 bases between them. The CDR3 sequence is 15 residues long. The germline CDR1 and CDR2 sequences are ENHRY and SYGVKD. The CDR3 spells CAIRQDRAGNEKLFF. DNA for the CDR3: TGTGCCATCAGGCAGGACCGAGCAGGGAATGAAAAACTGTTTTTT.